A single sample is the source of the 2 T cell receptor beta chains below, sequenced in a study of T cells in Graves' hyperthyroidism and ophthalmopathy. RNA transcripts gave rise to amplified TCR beta CDR3 regions. Researchers ran a first-round RT-PCR on the TCR CDR3 using the HTBI primer set. Via MiXCR, TCRdb re-called the multiplex PCR reads, giving one row per CDR3 protein. The sample records hundreds of thousands of distinct CDR3 sequences, roughly a third being singletons. The sequencing sample was made of blood. The receptors derive from a woman aged 40 to 50 with Graves' hyperthyroidism.

This clonotype was observed at least ten times. This sequence joins TRBV29-1 and TRBJ1-1; weak D call: TRBD1 (6 bases). The V and J ends lost 8 bases and 1 base respectively, with 11 bases between them. Germline V gives CDR1 SQVTM, CDR2 ANQGSEA. CDR3 size: 12 residues. As DNA, the CDR3 is TGCAGCAGTCACAGGGAGAACACTGAAGCTTTCTTT. As protein: CSSHRENTEAFF.

This chain joins TRBV13 and TRBJ2-6; no definite D call. V lost 6 bases to trimming and J lost 2 bases, with 14 bases between them. The CDR3 has 16 amino acids. Per germline, CDR1 PRHDT and CDR2 FYEKMQ (reference sequence). CDR3 coding DNA: TGTGCCAGCAGAGGCAGCCTCGACGCTGGGGCCAACGTCCTGACTTTC. Its translation: CASRGSLDAGANVLTF.